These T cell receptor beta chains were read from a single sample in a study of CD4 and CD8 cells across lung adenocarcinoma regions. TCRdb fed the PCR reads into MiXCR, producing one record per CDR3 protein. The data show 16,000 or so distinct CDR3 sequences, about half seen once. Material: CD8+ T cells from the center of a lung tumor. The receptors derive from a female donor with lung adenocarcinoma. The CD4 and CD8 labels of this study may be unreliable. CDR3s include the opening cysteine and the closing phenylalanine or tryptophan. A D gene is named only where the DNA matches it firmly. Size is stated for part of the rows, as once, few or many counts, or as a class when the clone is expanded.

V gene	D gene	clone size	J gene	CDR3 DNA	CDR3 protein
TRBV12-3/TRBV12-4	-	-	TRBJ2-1	TGTGCCAGCAGTTTAACCACCTTTGGGCAGTTCTTC	CASSLTTFGQFF
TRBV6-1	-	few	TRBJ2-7	TGTGCCAGCAGTGAAGAATGGAGCAGCTACGAGCAGTACTTC	CASSEEWSSYEQYF
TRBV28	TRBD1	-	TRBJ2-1	TGTGCCAGCAGCCCGAACAGGGGGCTGTTTGAGCAGTTCTTC	CASSPNRGLFEQFF
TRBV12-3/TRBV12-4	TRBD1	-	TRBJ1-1	TGTGCCAGCAGTTTAGCCTTTGGACAGGCCAACACTGAAGCTTTCTTT	CASSLAFGQANTEAFF
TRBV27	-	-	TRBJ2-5	TGTGCCAGGAGGCTCGCTGGCGGTGACCAAGATACGCAGTACTTC	CARRLAGGDQDTQYF
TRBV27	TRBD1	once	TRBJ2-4	TGTGGCAGCAGGGGGCTGTCTGCCACAAATACGCAGTACTTC	CGSRGLSATNTQYF
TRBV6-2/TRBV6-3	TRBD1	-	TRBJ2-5	TGTGCGGGCACAGGGGCACGTGAAGAGGAGACGCAGTACTTC	CAGTGAREEETQYF
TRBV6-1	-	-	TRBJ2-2	TGTGCCAGCAGAATGGCCGAGAGCACCGGGGCGCTGTTTTTT	CASRMAESTGALFF
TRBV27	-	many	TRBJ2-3	TGTGCCAGCAGTTTCTCACTAGTCTCCACAGATACGCAGTATTTT	CASSFSLVSTDTQYF
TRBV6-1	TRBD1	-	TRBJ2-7	TGTGCCAGCAGTGCCGGACAGGGGGCTGACGAGCAGTACTTC	CASSAGQGADEQYF
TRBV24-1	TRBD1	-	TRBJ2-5	TGTGCCACCAGTGATACCCCGGGACAGGGGGCAGAGACCCAGTACTTC	CATSDTPGQGAETQYF
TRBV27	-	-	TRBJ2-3	TGTGCGGGCAGTGGGGGCGGTTTCACAGAGACGCAGTATTTT	CAGSGGGFTETQYF
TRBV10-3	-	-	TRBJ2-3	TGTGCCATCAGTGAGAACGTGGGCATTGGGGCGGATACGCAGTATTTT	CAISENVGIGADTQYF
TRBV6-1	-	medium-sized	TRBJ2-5	TGTGCCAGCGCGGATACATTTCAAGAGACCCAGTACTTC	CASADTFQETQYF
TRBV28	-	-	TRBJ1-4	TGTGCCAGCAGTGAAGGACGGGTGACTAATGAAAAACTGTTTTTT	CASSEGRVTNEKLFF
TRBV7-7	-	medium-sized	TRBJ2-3	TGTGCTAGCAGCTTAGTTGGGGGAGGAGTCGATACGCAGTATTTT	CASSLVGGGVDTQYF
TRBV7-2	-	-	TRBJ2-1	TGTGCCAGCAGCCTCCGTATGACGGGAGGGGGCGATGAGCAGTTCTTC	CASSLRMTGGGDEQFF
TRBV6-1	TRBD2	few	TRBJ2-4	TGTGCCAGCAGTCTAGCGGGGGGCGACAAAGACACTCAGTACTTC	CASSLAGGDKDTQYF
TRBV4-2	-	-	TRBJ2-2	TGTGCCAGCAGCCAAGTGGGGGGCCTAGTGGTCGGGGAGCTGTTTTTT	CASSQVGGLVVGELFF
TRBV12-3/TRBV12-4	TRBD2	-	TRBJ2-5	TGTGCCAGCAGTTTAGGAGGGCTAGCGGGAGATCAAGAGACCCAGTACTTC	CASSLGGLAGDQETQYF
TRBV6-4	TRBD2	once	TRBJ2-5	TGTGGCAGGGGTGCCGGGGGGGGGGGCCGGGATACCCAGTACTTC	CGRGAGGGGRDTQYF
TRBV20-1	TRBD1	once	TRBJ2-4	TGCAGTGCTGGAAGGAACAGGGGGCTGCGAGCCAAAAACATTCAGTACTTC	CSAGRNRGLRAKNIQYF
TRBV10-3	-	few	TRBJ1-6	TGTGCCATCAGTGATAAGGGACGCCGGACTGGGTCACCCCTCCACTTT	CAISDKGRRTGSPLHF
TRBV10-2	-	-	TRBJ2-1	TGCGCCAGCACCCCGGTAGGAAACGCCTACGAGCAGTTCTTC	CASTPVGNAYEQFF
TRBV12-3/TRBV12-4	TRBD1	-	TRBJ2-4	TGTGCCAGCAGGGGGGCAGGGGGCCGAGCCCAAGAGATTCAGTACTTC	CASRGAGGRAQEIQYF
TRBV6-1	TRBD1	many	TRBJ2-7	TGTGCCAGCCCGAGGCCCCGGTCGTCCCGGGACAGGGCTACCTCCTACGAGCAGTACTTC	CASPRPRSSRDRATSYEQYF
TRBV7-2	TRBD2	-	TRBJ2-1	TGTGCCAGCAGCTTACGGGGGGGGGGCCGTGAGCAGTTCTTC	CASSLRGGGREQFF
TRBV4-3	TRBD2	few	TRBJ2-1	TGCGCCAGCAGCCAGAGGACTAGCGGGGGGGCCAGTAACAATGAGCAGTTCTTC	CASSQRTSGGASNNEQFF
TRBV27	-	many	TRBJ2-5	TGTGCCAGCAGTTTAGAGACCCAGTACTTC	CASSLETQYF
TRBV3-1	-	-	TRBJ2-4	TGTGCCAGCAGCCACCGGACAGTGAGTGGGAGGAACATTCAGTACTTC	CASSHRTVSGRNIQYF
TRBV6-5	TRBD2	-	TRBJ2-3	TGTGCCAGCAGTTACTATAGCGGGAGCCTTGCACAGTATTTC	CASSYYSGSLAQYF
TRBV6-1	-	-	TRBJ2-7	TGTGCCAGCAGTGAAGATGACTTACTCTACGAGCAGTACTTC	CASSEDDLLYEQYF
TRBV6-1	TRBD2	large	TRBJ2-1	TGTGCCAGCAGTGATAAGGCTAGCGGGTACAATGAGCAGTTCTTC	CASSDKASGYNEQFF
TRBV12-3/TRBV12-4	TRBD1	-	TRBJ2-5	TGTGCCAGCAGGCCACCCCAGACAGGGGCGGGAACCCAGTACTTC	CASRPPQTGAGTQYF
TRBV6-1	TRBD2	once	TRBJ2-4	TGTGCCAGCGTCCCGGGGGGGGGAGCCAAAAACACTCAGTATTTC	CASVPGGGAKNTQYF
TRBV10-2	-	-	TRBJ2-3	TGCGCCAGCAGTGAGTCGACGGGCCGAATCACAGATACGCAGTATTTT	CASSESTGRITDTQYF
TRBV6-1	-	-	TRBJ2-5	TGTGCCAGCAGTCGTCGGCTCGGGGGCGGGGTCCCAGAGACCCAGTACTTC	CASSRRLGGGVPETQYF
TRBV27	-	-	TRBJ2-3	TGTGCCAGCGCGGCGTGCGGGGGCCGTGACACAGATACCCAGTATTTT	CASAACGGRDTDTQYF
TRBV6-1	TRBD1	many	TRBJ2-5	TGTGCCAGCAGTGGGACAGGTAACCTGGGGGAGACCCAGTACTTC	CASSGTGNLGETQYF
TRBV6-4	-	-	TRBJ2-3	TGTGCCAGCAGTGACTCCCGGGCGACAGATACGCAGTATTTT	CASSDSRATDTQYF
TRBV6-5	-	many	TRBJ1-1	TGTGCCAGCAGTTCCTGGGGGGATCGGAACACTGAAGCTTTCTTT	CASSSWGDRNTEAFF
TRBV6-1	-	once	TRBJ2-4	TGTGCCAGCAGTGGAGCCGCGGGGCTGCGAGCCAAAGATACTCAGTACTTC	CASSGAAGLRAKDTQYF
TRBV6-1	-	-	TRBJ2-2	-	CASSSGLAGSQFFGNTGELFF
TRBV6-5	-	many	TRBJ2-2	TGTGCCAGCAGTTACGCTCGGACCACGACTTACACCGGGGAGCTGTTTTTT	CASSYARTTTYTGELFF
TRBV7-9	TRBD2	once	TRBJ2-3	TGTGCCAGCAGCCGAGGGATGCGGGGGGTACCAGATACGCAGTATTTT	CASSRGMRGVPDTQYF
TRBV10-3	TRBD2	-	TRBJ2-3	TGTGCCATCAGGGGCCGGGGGGGAAGTAGCCCAGATACGCAGTATTTT	CAIRGRGGSSPDTQYF
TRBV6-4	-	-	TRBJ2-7	TGTGCCAGCAGTGACGGTCAGGCTGGGGGCTACGATGAGCAGTACTTC	CASSDGQAGGYDEQYF
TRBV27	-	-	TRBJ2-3	TGTGCCAGCACGGCTTGGGGGGACAGTAGCACAGAGACCCAGTACTTT	CASTAWGDSSTETQYF
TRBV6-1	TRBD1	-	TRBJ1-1	TGTGCCAGCAGTCGGTATACAGGGGCGGAGGCTGAAGCTTTCTTT	CASSRYTGAEAEAFF
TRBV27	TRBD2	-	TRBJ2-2	TGTGCCAGCAACCCGGGACTAGGAGTCGGGGCGCTGTATTTT	CASNPGLGVGALYF